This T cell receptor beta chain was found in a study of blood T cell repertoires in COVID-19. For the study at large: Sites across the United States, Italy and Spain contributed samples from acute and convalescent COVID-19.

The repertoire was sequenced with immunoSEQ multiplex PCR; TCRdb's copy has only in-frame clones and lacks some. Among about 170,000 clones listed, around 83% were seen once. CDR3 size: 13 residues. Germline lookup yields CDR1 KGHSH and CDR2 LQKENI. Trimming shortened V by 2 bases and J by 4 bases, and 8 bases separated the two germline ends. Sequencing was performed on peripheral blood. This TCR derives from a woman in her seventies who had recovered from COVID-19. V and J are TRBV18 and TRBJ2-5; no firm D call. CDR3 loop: CASSPARGETQYF. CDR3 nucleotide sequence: TGTGCCAGCTCACCAGCCCGCGGAGAGACCCAGTACTTC. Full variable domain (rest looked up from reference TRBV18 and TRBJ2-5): NAGVMQNPRHLVRRRGQEARLRCSPMKGHSHVYWYRQLPEEGLKFMVYLQKENIIDESGMPKERFSAEFPKEGPSILRIQQVVRGDSAAYFCASSPARGETQYFGPGTRLLVL.